This T cell receptor beta chain was recorded in a study of blood T cell repertoires in COVID-19. Germline V gene lookup returns CDR1 MNHEY and CDR2 SVGAGI. V gave up 2 bases and J gave up 7 bases, with 8 bases separating them. There are 13 residues in the CDR3. TCRdb keeps only in-frame clones here, not all; method: immunoSEQ multiplex PCR. This table has 350,000 to 500,000 clones, over 75% appearing once. This clone was picked up one time. The material sequenced was PBMCs or T cells enriched from blood (not recorded which). V gene TRBV6-5 combines with J gene TRBJ1-4, with D possibly being TRBD1 (5 bases). The TCR comes from a woman in her late teens or twenties who had been exposed to COVID-19. The CDR3 spells CASSYLDSEKLFF. The CDR3 region has the DNA TGTGCCAGCAGTTACCTCGACAGTGAAAAACTGTTTTTT.